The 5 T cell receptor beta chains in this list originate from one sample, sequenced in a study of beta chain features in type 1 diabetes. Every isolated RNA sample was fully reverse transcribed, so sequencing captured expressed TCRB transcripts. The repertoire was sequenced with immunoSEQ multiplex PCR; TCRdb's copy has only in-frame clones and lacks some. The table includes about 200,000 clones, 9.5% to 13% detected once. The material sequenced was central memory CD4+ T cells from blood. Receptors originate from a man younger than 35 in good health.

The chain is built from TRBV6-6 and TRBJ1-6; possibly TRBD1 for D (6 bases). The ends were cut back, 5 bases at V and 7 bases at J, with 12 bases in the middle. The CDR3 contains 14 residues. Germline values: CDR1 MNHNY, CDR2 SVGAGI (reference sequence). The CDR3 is CASSPQGVNSPLHF. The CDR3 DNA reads TGTGCCAGCAGTCCACAGGGTGTAAATTCACCCCTCCACTTT.

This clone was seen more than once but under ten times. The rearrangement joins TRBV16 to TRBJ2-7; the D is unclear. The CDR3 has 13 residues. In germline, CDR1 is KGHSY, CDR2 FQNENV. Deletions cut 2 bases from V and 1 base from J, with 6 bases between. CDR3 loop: CASSQEGSYEQYF. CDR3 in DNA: TGTGCCAGCAGCCAAGAAGGGTCCTACGAGCAGTACTTC.

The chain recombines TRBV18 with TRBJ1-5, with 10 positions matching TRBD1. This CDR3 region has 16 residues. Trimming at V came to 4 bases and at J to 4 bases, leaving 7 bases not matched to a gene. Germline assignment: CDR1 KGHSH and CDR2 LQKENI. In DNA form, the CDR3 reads TGTGCCAGCTCACTCGGCCGGGACAGGGGAAATCAGCCCCAGCATTTT. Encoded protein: CASSLGRDRGNQPQHF.

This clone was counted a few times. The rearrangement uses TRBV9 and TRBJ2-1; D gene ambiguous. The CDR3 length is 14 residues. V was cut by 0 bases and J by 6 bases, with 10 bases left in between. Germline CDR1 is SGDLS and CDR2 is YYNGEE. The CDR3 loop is CASSVVVTTNEQFF. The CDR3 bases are TGTGCCAGCAGCGTAGTCGTAACTACCAATGAGCAGTTCTTC. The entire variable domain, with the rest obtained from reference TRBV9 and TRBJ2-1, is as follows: DSGVTQTPKHLITATGQRVTLRCSPRSGDLSVYWYQQSLDQGLQFLIQYYNGEERAKGNILERFSAQQFPDLHSELNLSSLELGDSALYFCASSVVVTTNEQFFGPGTRLTVL.

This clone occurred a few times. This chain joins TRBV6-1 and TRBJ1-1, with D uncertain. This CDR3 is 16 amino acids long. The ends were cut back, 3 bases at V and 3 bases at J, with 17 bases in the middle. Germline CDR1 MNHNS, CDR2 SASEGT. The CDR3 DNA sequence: TGTGCCAGCAGTGACTACAGTCGTTGGTACGACACTGAAGCTTTCTTT. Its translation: CASSDYSRWYDTEAFF.